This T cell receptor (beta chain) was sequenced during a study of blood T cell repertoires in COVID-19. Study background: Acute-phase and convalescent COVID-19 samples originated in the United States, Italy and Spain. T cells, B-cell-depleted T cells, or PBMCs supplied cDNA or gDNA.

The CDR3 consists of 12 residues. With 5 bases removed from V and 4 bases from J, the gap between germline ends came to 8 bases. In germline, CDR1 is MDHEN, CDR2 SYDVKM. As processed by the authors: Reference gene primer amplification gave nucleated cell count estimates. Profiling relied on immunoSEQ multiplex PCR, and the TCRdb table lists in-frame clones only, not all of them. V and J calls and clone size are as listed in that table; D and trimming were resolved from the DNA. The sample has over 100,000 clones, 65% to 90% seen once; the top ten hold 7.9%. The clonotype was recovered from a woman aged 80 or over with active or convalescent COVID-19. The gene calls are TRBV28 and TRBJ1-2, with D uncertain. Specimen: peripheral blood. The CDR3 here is CASSARSYGYTF. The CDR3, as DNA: TGTGCCAGCAGTGCCAGGTCCTATGGCTACACCTTC.